Listed below are T cell receptor beta chains from one sample, sequenced in a study of T cells in Graves' hyperthyroidism and ophthalmopathy. One entry per CDR3 protein results from TCRdb running MiXCR on the multiplex PCR reads. Of some 550,000 distinct CDR3 sequences in the sample, more than 20% were seen once. What was sequenced was blood. The receptors were sampled from a man in his late teens or twenties with Graves' hyperthyroidism. The CDR3 runs from the conserved cysteine through the conserved F or W. Fields, in order: clone size, V gene, D gene, J gene, CDR3 DNA, CDR3 protein. The D gene is left open where the match is weak. Rows give clone size only sometimes, using once, few, many, or a class for an expanded clone.

size: -
V: TRBV15
D: -
J: TRBJ1-2
DNA: TGTGCCACCAGCAGAGATCTGGCCAGAACTAACTATGGCTACACCTTC
CDR3: CATSRDLARTNYGYTF

size: many
V: TRBV27
D: -
J: TRBJ2-2
DNA: TGTGCCAGCCGTGTGGGGAGAGGCGGGGAGCTGTTTTTT
CDR3: CASRVGRGGELFF

size: few
V: TRBV6-1
D: -
J: TRBJ2-7
DNA: TGTGCCAGCAGTCTAAACCTTGACGGAACCTACGAGCAGTACTTC
CDR3: CASSLNLDGTYEQYF

size: -
V: TRBV19
D: TRBD1
J: TRBJ1-5
DNA: TGTGCCAGTAGCGCCGGGACAGGGGGGGGGAGCAATCAGCCCCAGCATTTT
CDR3: CASSAGTGGGSNQPQHF

size: -
V: TRBV7-2
D: -
J: TRBJ2-5
DNA: TGTGCCAGCAGCTTAATGGCGGGGGAGACCCAGTACTTC
CDR3: CASSLMAGETQYF

size: -
V: TRBV18
D: -
J: TRBJ1-2
DNA: TGTGCCAGCTCACCTCGCGGAACACCGGATCCTAACTATGGCTACACCTTC
CDR3: CASSPRGTPDPNYGYTF

size: many
V: TRBV28
D: -
J: TRBJ1-1
DNA: TGTGCCACTACTGGGGATGGGAACACTGAAGCTTTCTTT
CDR3: CATTGDGNTEAFF

size: many
V: TRBV20-1
D: -
J: TRBJ2-6
DNA: TGCAGTGGTCGTACTGGGGCCAACGTCCTGACTTTC
CDR3: CSGRTGANVLTF

size: -
V: TRBV6-1
D: TRBD1
J: TRBJ2-7
DNA: TGTGCCAGCAGTGGGACAGGGCGCGGAGGGAACGAGCAGTACTTC
CDR3: CASSGTGRGGNEQYF

size: few
V: TRBV5-5
D: -
J: TRBJ2-7
DNA: TGTGCCAGCAGCTGGGGGAGAGCCTACGAGCAGTACTTC
CDR3: CASSWGRAYEQYF

size: many
V: TRBV9
D: -
J: TRBJ1-2
DNA: TGTGCCAGCAGCGCCCGGAACCTCTATGGCTACACCTTC
CDR3: CASSARNLYGYTF

size: -
V: TRBV27
D: TRBD1
J: TRBJ2-2
DNA: TGTGCCAGCAGTTTGAAGACCGACAGGGTAGGCACCGGGGAGCTGTTTTTT
CDR3: CASSLKTDRVGTGELFF

size: -
V: TRBV11-2
D: -
J: TRBJ2-5
DNA: TGTGCCAGCACCATCCCGTCGAGGGCGGGAGAGACCCAGTACTTC
CDR3: CASTIPSRAGETQYF

size: -
V: TRBV28
D: TRBD1
J: TRBJ2-7
DNA: TGTGCCACCTCAACCATCATCCCTCGCCGACAGGGGGCGGGCGAGCAGTACTTC
CDR3: CATSTIIPRRQGAGEQYF

size: many
V: TRBV6-5
D: -
J: TRBJ2-5
DNA: TGTGCCAGCAGTTACCTTTCACCACAAGAGACCCAGTACTTC
CDR3: CASSYLSPQETQYF

size: many
V: TRBV30
D: -
J: TRBJ1-1
DNA: TGTGCCTGGAACGGGGGCCGTGGGGGTGCTGAAGCTTTCTTT
CDR3: CAWNGGRGGAEAFF

size: -
V: TRBV12-3/TRBV12-4
D: TRBD1
J: TRBJ1-2
DNA: TGTGCCAGCAGCCTCTCCGACAGGGGGAATGGCTACACCTTC
CDR3: CASSLSDRGNGYTF

size: many
V: TRBV3-1
D: -
J: TRBJ1-5
DNA: TGTGCCAGCAGCCAAGAGGGCGTTCAGCCCCAGCATTTT
CDR3: CASSQEGVQPQHF

size: many
V: TRBV27
D: -
J: TRBJ1-5
DNA: TGTGCCAGCAGTTTAGGACAGTCTCAGCCCCAGCATTTT
CDR3: CASSLGQSQPQHF

size: many
V: TRBV6-5
D: TRBD1
J: TRBJ1-2
DNA: TGTGCCAGCACGCCGCGGACAGGGGACGATGGCTACACCTTC
CDR3: CASTPRTGDDGYTF

size: -
V: TRBV6-1
D: -
J: TRBJ1-1
DNA: TGTGCCAGCCTGAGGATGAACACTGAAGCTTTCTTT
CDR3: CASLRMNTEAFF

size: -
V: TRBV7-2
D: TRBD1
J: TRBJ2-5
DNA: TGTGCCAGCAGCTTACTGGGACAGGGGGCCGGGGAGACCCAGTACTTC
CDR3: CASSLLGQGAGETQYF

size: few
V: TRBV4-1
D: -
J: TRBJ2-5
DNA: TGCGCCAGCAGCCAAGGGGGACGGTACCAAGAGACCCAGTACTTC
CDR3: CASSQGGRYQETQYF

size: many
V: TRBV19
D: -
J: TRBJ2-5
DNA: TGTGCCAGTAGTTTAGACGCTGAGACCCAGTACTTC
CDR3: CASSLDAETQYF

size: many
V: TRBV24-1
D: -
J: TRBJ2-4
DNA: TGTGCCACCAAGGGGACGGGTCGAGCCAAAAACATTCAGTACTTC
CDR3: CATKGTGRAKNIQYF

size: -
V: TRBV10-3
D: -
J: TRBJ1-5
DNA: TGTGCCATCAGTGAGCAGAGGGGATCGAGCAATCAGCCCCAGCATTTT
CDR3: CAISEQRGSSNQPQHF

size: few
V: TRBV4-1
D: TRBD2
J: TRBJ2-5
DNA: TGCGCCAGCAGCCCCCGTCCGGGACTAGCGGGGGACCAAGAGACCCAGTACTTC
CDR3: CASSPRPGLAGDQETQYF

size: few
V: TRBV2
D: -
J: TRBJ2-2
DNA: TGTGCCAGCAGTGAAGCCGAGGACACCGGGGAGCTGTTGTTT
CDR3: CASSEAEDTGELLF

size: many
V: TRBV12-3/TRBV12-4
D: -
J: TRBJ2-5
DNA: TGTGCCAGCAGTTTAGACGGACCACAGTACTTC
CDR3: CASSLDGPQYF

size: many
V: TRBV2
D: TRBD1
J: TRBJ1-1
DNA: TGTGCCAGCAGGACCAGGGGGTTAGACACTGAAGCTTTCTTT
CDR3: CASRTRGLDTEAFF

size: -
V: TRBV3-1
D: -
J: TRBJ1-2
DNA: TGTGCCAGCAGCCAAATAAGCTCCTATGGCTACACCTTC
CDR3: CASSQISSYGYTF

size: many
V: TRBV12-3/TRBV12-4
D: -
J: TRBJ1-2
DNA: TGTGCCAGCAGTGAACAGGGAGGCGGGGGCTACACCTTC
CDR3: CASSEQGGGGYTF

size: many
V: TRBV12-3/TRBV12-4
D: -
J: TRBJ2-7
DNA: TGTGCCAGCAGTGAACAGGGGGGGGCCTACGAGCAGTACTTC
CDR3: CASSEQGGAYEQYF

size: many
V: TRBV10-1
D: -
J: TRBJ2-7
DNA: TGCGCCAGCAGTCTTCCCCCCGGGACGGGCTACGAGCAGTACTTC
CDR3: CASSLPPGTGYEQYF

size: many
V: TRBV7-9
D: TRBD1
J: TRBJ2-7
DNA: TGTGCCAGCAGCTCCCGGGACAGGTACTACGAGCAGTACTTC
CDR3: CASSSRDRYYEQYF

size: many
V: TRBV12-3/TRBV12-4
D: TRBD1
J: TRBJ1-2
DNA: TGTGCCAGCAGTGACAGGGCCTACTATGGCTACACCTTC
CDR3: CASSDRAYYGYTF

size: -
V: TRBV3-1
D: -
J: TRBJ1-5
DNA: TGTGCCAGCGCTTCGTCGGCGAGCCAGCCCCAGCATTTT
CDR3: CASASSASQPQHF

size: many
V: TRBV2
D: TRBD1
J: TRBJ2-5
DNA: TGTGCCAGCAGTGGCCCGGACAGGGACGGGGAGACCCAGTACTTC
CDR3: CASSGPDRDGETQYF

size: many
V: TRBV9
D: TRBD1
J: TRBJ1-5
DNA: TGTGCCAGCAGCGTAGCGGCAGGGGGCACGCCCCAGCATTTT
CDR3: CASSVAAGGTPQHF

size: many
V: TRBV30
D: TRBD1
J: TRBJ1-2
DNA: TGTGCCTGCACCCCCCACCGGGACAGGGAGAACTATGGCTACACCTTC
CDR3: CACTPHRDRENYGYTF

size: -
V: TRBV28
D: TRBD2
J: TRBJ2-4
DNA: TGTGCCAGCAGCCGGGGACTAGCGGGGGAGAGATCCAAAAACATTCAGTACTTC
CDR3: CASSRGLAGERSKNIQYF

size: many
V: TRBV5-8
D: TRBD1
J: TRBJ1-1
DNA: TGTGCCAGCAGCTTGGGGACAGGGGGCACCACTGAAGCTTTCTTT
CDR3: CASSLGTGGTTEAFF

size: many
V: TRBV19
D: TRBD1
J: TRBJ1-1
DNA: TGTGCCAGTAGTACCTCGGGGACAGGTGTGGCTGAAGCTTTCTTT
CDR3: CASSTSGTGVAEAFF

size: many
V: TRBV6-2/TRBV6-3
D: -
J: TRBJ1-5
DNA: TGTGCCAGCCAGGGGTACAATCAGCCCCAGCATTTT
CDR3: CASQGYNQPQHF

size: many
V: TRBV12-3/TRBV12-4
D: -
J: TRBJ1-3
DNA: TGTGCCAGCAGTCACCACGCAGGGGTTACTGGAAACACCATATATTTT
CDR3: CASSHHAGVTGNTIYF

size: -
V: TRBV7-2
D: -
J: TRBJ1-2
DNA: TGTGCCAGCAGCTCCGGGACTAGAAAACCCTATGGCTACACCTTC
CDR3: CASSSGTRKPYGYTF

size: -
V: TRBV4-1
D: -
J: TRBJ1-2
DNA: TGCGCCAGCAGCCCTTCGCTGGGACATGGCTACACCTTC
CDR3: CASSPSLGHGYTF

size: few
V: TRBV9
D: TRBD2
J: TRBJ2-7
DNA: TGTGCCAGCAGCGTAGCGTTAGCGGGGAGACACGCGGCGCAGTACTTC
CDR3: CASSVALAGRHAAQYF